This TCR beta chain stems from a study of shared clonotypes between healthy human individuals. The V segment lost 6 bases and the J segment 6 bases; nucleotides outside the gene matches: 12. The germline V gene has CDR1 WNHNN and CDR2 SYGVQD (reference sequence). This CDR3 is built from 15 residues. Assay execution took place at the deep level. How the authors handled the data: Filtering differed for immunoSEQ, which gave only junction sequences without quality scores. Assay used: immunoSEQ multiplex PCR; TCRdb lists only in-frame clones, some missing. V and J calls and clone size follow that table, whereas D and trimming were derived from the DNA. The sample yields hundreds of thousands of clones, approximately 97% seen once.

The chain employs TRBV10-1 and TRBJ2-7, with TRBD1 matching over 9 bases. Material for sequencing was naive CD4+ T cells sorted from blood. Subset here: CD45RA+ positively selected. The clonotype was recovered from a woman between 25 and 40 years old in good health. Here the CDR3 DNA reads TGCGCCAGCAGCGGCACCGGGACAGGGTCGATCGAGCAGTACTTC. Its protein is CASSGTGTGSIEQYF.